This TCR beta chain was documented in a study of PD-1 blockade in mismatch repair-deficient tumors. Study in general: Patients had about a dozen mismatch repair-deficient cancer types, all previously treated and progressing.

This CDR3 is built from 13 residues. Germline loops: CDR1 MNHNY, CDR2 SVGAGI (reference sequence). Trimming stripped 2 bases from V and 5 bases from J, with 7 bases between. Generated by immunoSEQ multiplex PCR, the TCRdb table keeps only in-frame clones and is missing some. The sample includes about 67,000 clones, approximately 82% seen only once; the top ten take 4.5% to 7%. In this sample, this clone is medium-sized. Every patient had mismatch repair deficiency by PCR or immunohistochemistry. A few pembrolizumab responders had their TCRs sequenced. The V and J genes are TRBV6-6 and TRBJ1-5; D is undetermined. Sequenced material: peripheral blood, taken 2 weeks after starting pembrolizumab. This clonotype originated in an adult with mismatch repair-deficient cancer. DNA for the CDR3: TGTGCCAGCAGTTACGAAGGGTATCAGCCCCAGCATTTT. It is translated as CASSYEGYQPQHF.